A single sample is the source of the 27 T cell receptor beta chains below, sequenced in a study of shared clonotypes between healthy human individuals. Some clones are missing from TCRdb's copy, which holds only in-frame ones; the method was immunoSEQ multiplex PCR. The sample has around 2.5 million clones, approximately 93% seen once; the top ten hold approximately 0.36%. The sequencing sample was made of naive CD4+ T cells from PBMCs. Subset specified: CD45RA+ positively selected. All receptors come from a man between 18 and 35 years old in good health. Some clones in this sample may be carry-over from other donors' samples.

This clone was seen once. The genes are TRBV4-1 and TRBJ2-3; TRBD2 matches 10 bases. Per the germline V gene, CDR1 is MGHRA and CDR2 is YSYEKL. Trimming removed 1 base from V and 4 bases from J; junction bases left unmatched: 8. The CDR3 extends over 17 amino acids. DNA for the CDR3: TGCGCCAGCAGCCAAGTCTATCTAGCGGGAGTGCCAGATACGCAGTATTTT. It codes for CASSQVYLAGVPDTQYF.

V and J are TRBV30 and TRBJ2-7, with a tentative D call TRBD2 (6 bases). The CDR3 is 14 amino acids. Trimming took off 5 bases at V and 1 base at J, with 15 bases between the two ends. Germline lookup yields CDR1 GTSNPN and CDR2 SVGIG (reference sequence). The chain's CDR3 is CAWDKAGQSYEQYF. The DNA of the CDR3 is TGTGCCTGGGACAAAGCGGGTCAATCCTACGAGCAGTACTTC. Looking up the rest from reference TRBV30 and TRBJ2-7 gives the full variable domain: SQTIHQWPATLVQPVGSPLSLECTVEGTSNPNLYWYRQAAGRGLQLLFYSVGIGQISSEVPQNLSASRPQDRQFILSSKKLLLSDSGFYLCAWDKAGQSYEQYFGPGTRLTVT.

This clone was seen a single time. The CDR3 DNA follows: TGTGCCAGCAGCTTAGTGGACAGGAGCACTGAAGCTTTCTTT. Residues: CASSLVDRSTEAFF. The V and J genes are TRBV7-9 and TRBJ1-1; 7 bases are shared with TRBD1. The CDR3 is 14 residues long. Germline lookup yields CDR1 SEHNR and CDR2 FQNEAQ (reference sequence). The ends lost 1 base at V and 4 bases at J; junction bases unmatched: 3.

The rearrangement links TRBV7-8 to TRBJ1-2, with a weak D call TRBD1 (6 bases). Between the trimmed V and J ends, which lost 4 bases and 4 bases, there was a span of 13 bases. CDR1 is SGHVS, CDR2 FQNEAQ, per germline. The CDR3 is made up of 14 amino acids. CDR3 DNA sequence: TGTGCCAGCAGCTGGGACACGAACGGCTATGGCTACACCTTC. The encoded protein is CASSWDTNGYGYTF.

The chain couples TRBV11-1 to TRBJ1-1, with TRBD1 as a possible D gene (6 bases). V dropped 2 bases and J dropped 7 bases, with 8 bases sitting between them. The CDR3 is 12 amino acids. Germline V lookup: CDR1 SGHAT, CDR2 FQDESV (reference sequence). This CDR3 reads CASSLQGNEAFF. Here the CDR3 DNA reads TGTGCCAGCAGCTTACAGGGGAATGAAGCTTTCTTT.

This clone was detected only once. The sample contains more than one DNA sequence encoding this CDR3. The genes are TRBV9 and TRBJ2-6; no reliable D call. The CDR3 is 14 residues long. Germline CDR1 SGDLS, CDR2 YYNGEE. Trimming left V 3 bases short and J 2 bases short, with 6 bases between. The CDR3 DNA reads as TGTGCCAGCAGCGGCCTTCCTGGGGCCAACGTCCTGACTTTC. This translates into CASSGLPGANVLTF.

The chain carries TRBV4-2 and TRBJ2-1; 9 bases agree with TRBD2. Germline V gives CDR1 LGHNA, CDR2 YNFKEQ. Losses at the gene ends were 0 bases for V and 14 bases for J; bases not matched to a gene: 14. The CDR3 is 16 amino acids. The CDR3 sequence is CASSQDLKTSGGEKFF. The CDR3 nucleotides read TGTGCCAGCAGCCAAGATCTTAAGACTAGCGGAGGAGAGAAGTTCTTC.

This clone was counted once. The rearrangement links TRBV2 to TRBJ2-5, with a weak D call TRBD1 (7 bases). Germline V gene sequence: CDR1 SNHLY, CDR2 FYNNEI. CDR3 length: 18 amino acids. The V end was cut by 2 bases, the J end by 1 base, with 20 bases between. The CDR3 sequence: CASSEPQTAGGGQETQYF. The CDR3 DNA follows: TGTGCCAGCAGTGAACCCCAGACGGCAGGGGGAGGCCAAGAGACCCAGTACTTC. Complete variable domain (other parts from reference TRBV2 and TRBJ2-5): EPEVTQTPSHQVTQMGQEVILRCVPISNHLYFYWYRQILGQKVEFLVSFYNNEISEKSEIFDDQFSVERPDGSNFTLKIRSTKLEDSAMYFCASSEPQTAGGGQETQYFGPGTRLLVL.

This chain links TRBV4-1 with TRBJ1-2, with 8 bases that match TRBD1. The CDR3 length is 17 residues. From germline, CDR1 is MGHRA and CDR2 YSYEKL. With 4 bases clipped from V and 1 base from J, the junction kept 11 bases outside the gene matches. This CDR3 reads CASSLGDRTTVNYGYTF. CDR3 coding DNA: TGCGCCAGCAGCCTTGGGGACAGGACAACCGTTAACTATGGCTACACCTTC.

V usage is TRBV27 and J usage is TRBJ1-2, with D perhaps TRBD1 (6 bases). The CDR3 sequence is 13 residues long. Germline loops: CDR1 MNHEY, CDR2 SMNVEV (reference sequence). V lost 5 bases and J lost 5, with 12 bases in between. Here the CDR3 DNA reads TGTGCCAGCAGTCCATACGGACAGTATGGCTACACCTTC. It encodes CASSPYGQYGYTF.

Only one count was recorded for this clone. The gene calls are TRBV7-2 and TRBJ1-2, with D hard to call. In germline, CDR1 is SGHTA, CDR2 FQGNSA. The CDR3 has 14 residues. Trimming left V 5 bases short and J 8 bases short, with 18 bases between. DNA for the CDR3: TGTGCCAGCAGCGTAGTAAGTTGGGCGGAGGGCTACACCTTC. Translating gives CASSVVSWAEGYTF. Based on the CDR3 plus reference TRBV7-2 and TRBJ1-2, the full variable domain is GAGVSQSPSNKVTEKGKDVELRCDPISGHTALYWYRQSLGQGLEFLIYFQGNSAPDKSGLPSDRFSAERTGGSVSTLTIQRTQQEDSAVYLCASSVVSWAEGYTFGSGTRLTVV.

The chain joins TRBV18 to TRBJ1-5; 7 bases match TRBD1. Per the germline V gene, CDR1 is KGHSH and CDR2 is LQKENI. The J segment lost 1 base and the V segment lost 2 bases, leaving 8 bases of the junction unmatched. CDR3 length: 17 residues. CDR3 sequence reads: CASSPYGTVGSNQPQHF. CDR3 nucleotide sequence: TGTGCCAGCTCACCATATGGGACAGTCGGGAGCAATCAGCCCCAGCATTTT.

A remark on this clone: A read error may account for a junction end that differs from germline. This chain links TRBV5-6 with TRBJ2-1; 11 bases line up with TRBD2. The CDR3 is 15 residues long. CDR1 SGHDT and CDR2 YYEEEE come from the germline V gene. The CDR3 spells CASRLGLAVGNEQFF. CDR3 nucleotide sequence: TGTGCCAGCAGGTTGGGACTAGCGGTGGGAAATGAGCAGTTCTTC.

The V call is TRBV27, the J call TRBJ2-2; no clear D. The CDR3 length is 14 residues. Germline CDR1 reads MNHEY; CDR2 reads SMNVEV (reference sequence). V lost 2 bases, J lost 6 bases, and 10 bases lay in between. The CDR3 DNA follows: TGTGCCAGCAGTTTAGACCCTTATGCCGGGGAGCTGTTTTTT. This codes for CASSLDPYAGELFF.

V gene TRBV14 combines with J gene TRBJ2-5; D ambiguous. With 1 base removed from V and 6 bases from J, the gap between germline ends came to 15 bases. There are 15 residues in the CDR3. Per the germline V gene, CDR1 is SGHDN and CDR2 is FVKESK. In nucleotides, the CDR3 is TGTGCCAGCAGCCAAGTTGGAGCGAACAGTAAGACCCAGTACTTC. This gives the protein CASSQVGANSKTQYF.

This CDR3 is CASSRKGHPLGNTIYF. The DNA for the CDR3 is TGTGCCAGCAGCAGAAAGGGGCACCCACTTGGAAACACCATATATTTT. The rearrangement links TRBV9 to TRBJ1-3; D possibly corresponds to TRBD1 (5 bases). The germline CDR1 and CDR2 sequences are SGDLS and YYNGEE. The V end was cut by 4 bases, the J end by 3 bases, with 17 bases between. The CDR3 length is 16 residues.

The genes are TRBV28 and TRBJ2-1; 7 bases match TRBD2. CDR3 length equals 16 residues. The junction had 9 bases not matched to a gene; V was cut back by 6 bases and J by 1 base. The germline CDR1 and CDR2 sequences are MDHEN and SYDVKM. CDR3 coding DNA: TGTGCCAGCAGCGCTCTAGCGGCCGCATCCTACAATGAGCAGTTCTTC. Residues: CASSALAAASYNEQFF.

In its sample, this clone was seen a few times. The chain has TRBV27 and TRBJ1-2; 7 nucleotides agree with TRBD1. J gave up 0 bases and V 4 bases, and 2 bases lay outside the gene matches. The germline gives CDR1 MNHEY, CDR2 SMNVEV (reference sequence). This CDR3 is built from 14 residues. Here the CDR3 DNA reads TGTGCCAGCAGTTACAGGGGCTCTAACTATGGCTACACCTTC. Its protein is CASSYRGSNYGYTF.

A single count supports this clone. The chain couples TRBV4-2 to TRBJ2-5; D is uncertain. V was cut by 0 bases and J by 5 bases, with 7 bases left in between. The CDR3 totals 13 residues. CDR1 is LGHNA and CDR2 is YNFKEQ in the germline V gene. The CDR3 DNA is TGTGCCAGCAGCCAAGATCGCGTGGAGACCCAGTACTTC. Amino acids: CASSQDRVETQYF.

The V and J genes are TRBV7-9 and TRBJ2-5; D possibly uses TRBD1 or TRBD2 (6 bases each). The ends were cut back, 4 bases at V and 4 bases at J, with 19 bases in the middle. CDR3 length: 16 amino acids. Germline V CDR1 and CDR2: SEHNR, FQNEAQ (reference sequence). The CDR3 nucleotides read TGTGCCAGCAGCTCCGGGGGCGGGCAGGGGTTAGAGACCCAGTACTTC. Protein: CASSSGGGQGLETQYF.

CDR3 protein: CASSSVGGNTYEQYF. CDR3 DNA: TGTGCCAGCAGTTCCGTTGGAGGGAACACCTACGAGCAGTACTTC. V usage is TRBV28 and J usage is TRBJ2-7, with a tentative D call TRBD2 (6 bases). The CDR3 is made up of 15 amino acids. V was shortened by 4 bases and J by 2 bases, with 15 bases between the two germline ends. From germline, CDR1 is MDHEN and CDR2 SYDVKM.

The chain employs TRBV2 and TRBJ2-4; 9 positions match TRBD1. The J segment lost 0 bases and the V segment lost 8 bases, leaving 11 bases of the junction unmatched. Germline values: CDR1 SNHLY, CDR2 FYNNEI. The CDR3 sequence is 17 residues long. CDR3 nucleotide sequence: TGTGCCAGCTTGGGACAGGGACGAGGGAGAGCCAAAAACATTCAGTACTTC. Protein product: CASLGQGRGRAKNIQYF. The complete variable domain, with remaining parts taken from reference TRBV2 and TRBJ2-4, reads EPEVTQTPSHQVTQMGQEVILRCVPISNHLYFYWYRQILGQKVEFLVSFYNNEISEKSEIFDDQFSVERPDGSNFTLKIRSTKLEDSAMYFCASLGQGRGRAKNIQYFGAGTRLSVL.

J is TRBJ2-3 and V is TRBV25-1; D is undetermined. CDR3 size: 14 residues. V was pared by 6 bases and J by 10 bases, with 20 bases between. CDR1 and CDR2 (germline): MGHDK, SYGVNS. The CDR3 coding sequence is TGTGCCAGCAGCCTGAGGCAGATACTGGGTGCGCAGTATTTT. Protein product: CASSLRQILGAQYF.

This clone has a single count. The rearrangement uses TRBV5-4 and TRBJ2-7; TRBD2 matches 13 bases. V shed 0 bases, J shed 4 bases, and the junction held 13 bases outside the gene matches. There are 19 residues in the CDR3. Germline CDR1 SGHNT, CDR2 YYREEE (reference sequence). The chain's CDR3 is CASSLVGTGLAGEAYEQYF. Here the CDR3 DNA reads TGTGCCAGCAGCTTGGTTGGGACAGGACTAGCGGGAGAGGCTTACGAGCAGTACTTC.

V and J are TRBV2 and TRBJ1-1; D ambiguous. The CDR3 is 13 residues long. CDR1 and CDR2 from the germline V gene are SNHLY and FYNNEI. V shed 5 bases and J shed 1 base, with 8 bases lying between them. The CDR3 sequence is CASSKRENTEAFF. In DNA, the CDR3 is TGTGCCAGCAGTAAACGGGAGAACACTGAAGCTTTCTTT. Complete variable domain (other parts from reference TRBV2 and TRBJ1-1): EPEVTQTPSHQVTQMGQEVILRCVPISNHLYFYWYRQILGQKVEFLVSFYNNEISEKSEIFDDQFSVERPDGSNFTLKIRSTKLEDSAMYFCASSKRENTEAFFGQGTRLTVV.

This clone was found a few times. This sample includes further DNA sequences coding for the same CDR3. The chain has TRBV30 and TRBJ1-2; D remains ambiguous. V lost 0 bases to trimming and J lost 2 bases, with 7 bases between them. CDR3 length equals 13 residues. Germline CDR1 is GTSNPN and CDR2 is SVGIG (reference sequence). This CDR3 reads CAWSVRVNYGYTF. In DNA, the CDR3 is TGTGCCTGGAGTGTACGGGTAAACTATGGCTACACCTTC.

The rearrangement uses TRBV29-1 and TRBJ2-6; D unclear. The ends were cut back, 7 bases at V and 2 bases at J, with 12 bases in the middle. Germline lookup yields CDR1 SQVTM and CDR2 ANQGSEA. The CDR3 sequence is 14 residues long. CDR3 bases: TGCAGCGGGCTAGTGGGTGCTGGGGCCAACGTCCTGACTTTC. This sequence encodes CSGLVGAGANVLTF.